A single sample is the source of the 7 T cell receptor beta chains below, sequenced in a study of human T cells and chemical hapten exposure. TCRdb redid the calling of the RACE reads with MiXCR, one entry per CDR3 protein. The table lists under 100,000 distinct CDR3 sequences, roughly 10% of them singletons. The time point denotes: patch test 2, 6 weeks after DPC sensitization. Treatment noted: therapeutic diphenylcyclopropenone sensitization with weekly scalp DPC. This specimen consisted of whole blood, obtained in connection with sensitization to the hapten diphenylcyclopropenone (DPC). All receptors derive from a woman aged 30 to 39 with alopecia areata. Some clones in this sample may be carry-over from other donors' samples.

This clonotype occurred many times. The V and J genes are TRBV29-1 and TRBJ2-3; the match to TRBD2 covers 10 bases. J was trimmed by 2 bases and V by 7 bases; bases with no gene match: 9. CDR3 size: 15 residues. The germline CDR1 and CDR2 sequences are SQVTM and ANQGSEA. CDR3 sequence: CSGYLGTSATDTQYF. DNA for the CDR3: TGCAGCGGCTACCTAGGGACTAGCGCCACAGATACGCAGTATTTT.

This clonotype was counted ten times or more. The CDR3 is CASSYGQMYTQYF. In nucleotides, the CDR3 is TGTGCCAGCAGTTACGGACAGATGTACACCCAGTACTTC. The J gene is TRBJ2-5, the V gene TRBV6-2 or TRBV6-3, with D possibly TRBD1 on 6 matching bases. Trimming left V 2 bases short and J 8 bases short, with 12 bases between. The CDR3 consists of 13 residues. CDR1 is MNHEY and CDR2 is SVGEGT in the germline V gene.

This clonotype was seen repeatedly, ten times or more. V and J are TRBV10-3 and TRBJ2-3; a possible D gene is TRBD2 (7 bases). V was pared by 2 bases and J by 8 bases, with 14 bases between. The CDR3 sequence is 14 residues long. Germline values: CDR1 ENHRY, CDR2 SYGVKD. The CDR3: CAISEPPGGLTQYF. CDR3 coding DNA: TGTGCCATCAGTGAGCCCCCCGGGGGGCTTACGCAGTATTTT.

In its sample, this clonotype was seen a few times. This chain joins TRBV5-1 and TRBJ2-3; 11 nucleotides line up with TRBD2. V dropped 4 bases and J dropped 2; count of bases not matched to a gene: 6. Germline loops: CDR1 SGHRS, CDR2 YFSETQ. This CDR3 is built from 16 residues. In nucleotides, the CDR3 is TGCGCCAGCAGCGGGGGGACTAGCGGACTCACAGATACGCAGTATTTT. Translated, it gives CASSGGTSGLTDTQYF.

This clonotype was counted between two and nine times. The chain uses TRBV4-2 and TRBJ2-3; weak D call: TRBD2 (7 bases). From germline, CDR1 is LGHNA and CDR2 YNFKEQ. The CDR3 is made up of 20 amino acids. V gave up 1 base and J gave up 7 bases, with 30 bases separating them. Here the CDR3 DNA reads TGTGCCAGCAGCCAAGCGCCGTTGGGAGGGGGGACTCCCCGGGTGAATACGCAGTATTTT. This codes for CASSQAPLGGGTPRVNTQYF.

The V and J genes are TRBV28 and TRBJ2-7; D unclear. Deletions cut 3 bases from V and 2 bases from J, with 14 bases between. The CDR3 has 15 amino acids. Germline assignment: CDR1 MDHEN and CDR2 SYDVKM. CDR3 DNA: TGTGCCAGCAGTTTTGGGCATTCCGGTACCTACGAGCAGTACTTC. Its translation: CASSFGHSGTYEQYF.

In this sample, this clonotype turned up many times. The V and J genes are TRBV7-9 and TRBJ2-3; 8 bases line up with TRBD1. The germline gives CDR1 SEHNR, CDR2 FQNEAQ (reference sequence). The trim removed 5 bases at V and 0 bases at J, leaving 13 bases unmatched. The CDR3 is 18 residues long. The CDR3 nucleotides read TGTGCCAGCAGCCCCGACGGACAGGGACTCGCCAGCACAGATACGCAGTATTTT. The encoded protein is CASSPDGQGLASTDTQYF.